This entry concerns a single T cell receptor beta chain. The antigen is not known. The data originate from a study of beta chain features in type 1 diabetes. Sorted CD4+ subsets: naive, central memory, regulatory, stem cell-like memory (CD45RO/CCR7/CD25/CD127/CD95/CD27 panel). Losses at the gene ends were 7 bases for V and 0 bases for J; bases not matched to a gene: 11. The germline gives CDR1 SQVTM, CDR2 ANQGSEA. This CDR3 has 17 residues. Study-wide points: Among patients with Type 1 diabetes, TCRB CDR3s were moderately but significantly shorter in every one of the four CD4+ subsets.

Expressed TCRB transcripts were sequenced because the isolated RNA had all been reverse transcribed beforehand. Method: immunoSEQ multiplex PCR; TCRdb's copy keeps in-frame clones and lacks some. The sample gives more than 250,000 clones, roughly 21% of which show up once; more than 0.025% is in the top ten. This clonotype was obtained from a woman aged 40 to 50 with type 1 diabetes. Sequenced: naive CD4+ T cells from blood. This chain connects TRBV29-1 to TRBJ2-6, with TRBD1 matching over 8 bases. The DNA of the CDR3 is TGCAGCGCGGTCCGGCGGGACAGGTACTCTGGGGCCAACGTCCTGACTTTC. This encodes CSAVRRDRYSGANVLTF.